The 20 T cell receptor beta chains in this list originate from one sample, sequenced in a study of preoperative IRX-2 immunotherapy in early breast cancer. The treatment: preoperative locoregional IRX-2 cytokine immunotherapy. Measured with immunoSEQ multiplex PCR; TCRdb has only the in-frame clones, and not every one. The sample records more than 25,000 clones, nearly 90% being singletons. The sample was acquired from a patient treated with IRX-2 immunotherapy. The receptors were sampled from a human donor with breast cancer.

This clone was seen only once. The chain carries TRBV9 and TRBJ1-1; D gene ambiguous. Trimming stripped 0 bases from V and 4 bases from J, with 10 bases between. The CDR3 loop spans 14 amino acids. Germline-derived CDR1 and CDR2 are SGDLS and YYNGEE. CDR3 sequence (DNA): TGTGCCAGCAGCGTAGCTGTGGGAGGCACTGAAGCTTTCTTT. The encoded protein is CASSVAVGGTEAFF.

This chain joins TRBV5-6 and TRBJ2-3; D is possibly TRBD1 (5 bases). The CDR3 covers 14 residues. Looked up from germline, CDR1 is SGHDT and CDR2 is YYEEEE. Trimming took off 3 bases at V and 4 bases at J, with 12 bases between the two ends. The CDR3 protein is CASSSQGISDTQYF. Written as DNA, the CDR3 is TGTGCCAGCAGCTCGCAGGGTATTTCAGATACGCAGTATTTT.

As regards this clone: One junction end disagrees with the germline gene, perhaps due to a read error. This chain uses TRBV15 with TRBJ2-7; D could derive from TRBD1 or TRBD2 (6 bases each). The CDR3 has 13 residues. CDR1 is LNHNV, CDR2 YYDKDF, per germline (reference sequence). The CDR3 DNA reads as TGTGCCACCAGCAGAGAAACCCAGGGCCGGGGGCACTTC. It translates to CATSRETQGRGHF.

The chain couples TRBV30 to TRBJ2-4; D remains unclear. The CDR3 sequence is 12 residues long. With 5 bases removed from V and 7 bases from J, the gap between germline ends came to 12 bases. Germline V CDR1 and CDR2: GTSNPN, SVGIG (reference sequence). In DNA, the CDR3 is TGTGCCTGGGCAAGGGAAGAGAACATTCAGTACTTC. Its protein is CAWAREENIQYF.

The J gene is TRBJ1-5, the V gene TRBV4-1, with D perhaps matching TRBD1 (5 bases). V was shortened by 1 base and J by 4 bases, with 11 bases between the two germline ends. The CDR3 is 15 residues long. The germline V gene encodes CDR1 MGHRA and CDR2 YSYEKL. In nucleotides, the CDR3 is TGCGCCAGCAGCCAAGTCCAGGAGGGGAATCAGCCCCAGCATTTT. Its protein product is CASSQVQEGNQPQHF.

This chain's CDR3 is CASRSMGQPNEKLFF. CDR3 DNA: TGCGCCAGCAGGTCGATGGGACAACCTAATGAAAAACTGTTTTTT. The rearrangement uses TRBV4-1 and TRBJ1-4; D may be TRBD1 (6 bases). CDR1 is MGHRA and CDR2 is YSYEKL in the germline V gene. V was shortened by 6 bases and J by 3 bases, with 14 bases between the two germline ends. The CDR3 totals 15 residues.

This clone was seen once. CDR3 nucleotide sequence: TGTGCCAGCAGCCAAAGCGGGAGGGGGACAGATACGCAGTATTTT. The encoded protein is CASSQSGRGTDTQYF. The rearrangement joins TRBV5-8 to TRBJ2-3, with 10 positions matching TRBD2. Germline V gene sequence: CDR1 SGHTS, CDR2 YDEGEE. V dropped 4 bases and J dropped 3; count of bases not matched to a gene: 5. The CDR3 spans 15 residues.

This clone was seen only a few times. The chain carries TRBV11-2 and TRBJ2-1, with a weak D call TRBD1 (6 bases). The CDR3 covers 18 residues. Germline CDR1 reads SGHAT; CDR2 reads FQNNGV. Trimming pared 2 bases from V and 0 bases from J, leaving 17 bases between. CDR3 amino acids: CASSLSPDRLSSYNEQFF. For the CDR3, the DNA is TGTGCCAGCAGCTTATCCCCCGACAGGCTGAGCTCCTACAATGAGCAGTTCTTC. Based on the CDR3 plus reference TRBV11-2 and TRBJ2-1, the full variable domain is EAGVAQSPRYKIIEKRQSVAFWCNPISGHATLYWYQQILGQGPKLLIQFQNNGVVDDSQLPKDRFSAERLKGVDSTLKIQPAKLEDSAVYLCASSLSPDRLSSYNEQFFGPGTRLTVL.

This clone has just one count. The chain employs TRBV7-9 and TRBJ1-1; D may be TRBD1 (5 bases). Germline-derived CDR1 and CDR2 are SEHNR and FQNEAQ (reference sequence). The CDR3 totals 15 residues. Trimming took 2 bases from V and 5 from J, leaving 15 bases between them. Here the CDR3 DNA reads TGTGCCAGCAGCTTATCCCCGGGGGATAGGACTGAAGCTTTCTTT. It yields the protein CASSLSPGDRTEAFF.

There are a few counts of this clone. The genes are TRBV6-5 and TRBJ2-1, with 11 bases aligning to TRBD1. The CDR3 has 14 amino acids. From germline, CDR1 is MNHEY and CDR2 SVGAGI. V dropped 6 bases and J dropped 9; count of bases not matched to a gene: 7. The CDR3 here is CASSWGQGGSEQFF. The CDR3 region has the DNA TGTGCCAGCAGCTGGGGACAGGGGGGAAGTGAGCAGTTCTTC.

The V gene is TRBV10-2, the J gene TRBJ1-1; D unclear. This CDR3 region has 13 residues. Trimming cost V 7 bases and J 2 bases, with 11 bases left between them. Germline values: CDR1 WSHSY, CDR2 SAAADI. CDR3 loop: CASMGWANTEAFF. Written as DNA, the CDR3 is TGCGCCAGCATGGGGTGGGCCAACACTGAAGCTTTCTTT.

The chain employs TRBV19 and TRBJ2-7, with TRBD1 identical over 8 bases. V shed 6 bases and J 0 bases; nucleotides not matched to a gene: 7. Germline lookup yields CDR1 LNHDA and CDR2 SQIVND (reference sequence). This CDR3 comprises 15 residues. The CDR3 nucleotides read TGTGCCAGTAGCGACCGGGACAGGAGCTCCTACGAGCAGTACTTC. This sequence encodes CASSDRDRSSYEQYF.

This clone was observed a handful of times. The chain has TRBV19 and TRBJ1-2; 9 nucleotides agree with TRBD1. Losses at the gene ends were 5 bases for V and 6 bases for J; bases not matched to a gene: 7. The CDR3 totals 14 residues. Germline lookup yields CDR1 LNHDA and CDR2 SQIVND (reference sequence). The DNA for the CDR3 is TGTGCCAGTAGTCAGGACAGGGGAGGGCATGGCTACACCTTC. This sequence encodes CASSQDRGGHGYTF.

This clone was recorded only once. The gene calls are TRBV28 and TRBJ1-4; TRBD1 aligns across 7 bases. The germline V gene encodes CDR1 MDHEN and CDR2 SYDVKM. Unmatched junction bases numbered 7, after V lost 5 bases and J lost 4 bases. The CDR3 runs 15 residues. CDR3 residues: CASSRLTGYNEKLFF. The CDR3 bases are TGTGCCAGCAGTAGACTGACAGGGTATAATGAAAAACTGTTTTTT.

The chain links TRBV15 to TRBJ2-1, with 11 positions matching TRBD2. CDR1 LNHNV and CDR2 YYDKDF come from the germline V gene (reference sequence). J lost 8 bases, V lost 0 bases, and 0 bases had no gene match. The CDR3 is 14 amino acids. In nucleotides, the CDR3 is TGTGCCACCAGCAGAGATAGCGGGAGGGATGAGCAGTTCTTC. Its translation is CATSRDSGRDEQFF.

The rearrangement joins TRBV18 to TRBJ2-3; a weak D match, TRBD2 (5 bases). Germline values: CDR1 KGHSH, CDR2 LQKENI. Trimming took 0 bases from V and 5 from J, leaving 18 bases between them. The CDR3 length is 17 residues. The CDR3 coding sequence is TGTGCCAGCTCACCACCGGAGTTTGGACCGGGAAGAGATACGCAGTATTTT. It yields the protein CASSPPEFGPGRDTQYF.

V and J are TRBV19 and TRBJ1-4; D is undetermined. Germline loops: CDR1 LNHDA, CDR2 SQIVND (reference sequence). Trimming took off 6 bases at V and 0 bases at J, with 14 bases between the two ends. The CDR3 extends over 16 amino acids. The CDR3 DNA reads as TGTGCCAGTAGCCGGGCCGTGGGTTCAACTAATGAAAAACTGTTTTTT. Its translation is CASSRAVGSTNEKLFF.

The chain combines TRBV6-5 with TRBJ2-5; 8 bases fit TRBD1. Germline CDR1 reads MNHEY; CDR2 reads SVGAGI. The V segment lost 7 bases and the J segment 4 bases; nucleotides outside the gene matches: 2. This CDR3 contains 12 residues. The CDR3 sequence is CASTGQGETQYF. The CDR3 DNA reads as TGTGCCAGCACCGGACAGGGAGAGACCCAGTACTTC.

This sequence joins TRBV20-1 and TRBJ2-7; D is undetermined. The V gene's germline CDR1 is DFQATT and CDR2 SNEGSKA (reference sequence). V was clipped by 6 bases and J by 5 bases, with 11 bases between them. This CDR3 has 11 residues. The CDR3 DNA is TGCAGTGCCGCCAAGAGCAACGAGCAGTACTTC. Residues: CSAAKSNEQYF.

This chain uses TRBV10-1 with TRBJ1-6; D may be TRBD1 (5 bases). The CDR3 totals 14 residues. Germline V lookup: CDR1 WNHNN, CDR2 SYGVQD (reference sequence). The V end lost 6 bases, the J end lost 6 bases, and 12 bases lay between the germline ends. CDR3: CASSPGGGNSPLHF. CDR3 nucleotide sequence: TGCGCCAGCAGCCCGGGCGGGGGTAATTCACCCCTCCACTTT.